This is a list of T cell receptor beta chains from one sample in a study of blood T cell repertoires in COVID-19. Assay used: immunoSEQ multiplex PCR; TCRdb lists only in-frame clones, some missing. In the table there are fewer than 250,000 clones, approximately 80% of which are singletons. Sequenced input: PBMCs or T cells enriched from blood (not recorded which). Receptors were obtained from a woman aged 40 to 50 with acute COVID-19. Both conserved end residues are part of each CDR3. The D gene is left open where the match is weak. Clone size is not always given. Where it is, it says once, few, many or a class for expanded clones.

D gene | J gene | V gene | clone size | CDR3 protein | CDR3 DNA
- | TRBJ1-3 | TRBV7-8 | - | CASSLAPTGFPTIYF | TGTGCCAGCAGCTTAGCCCCTACAGGGTTTCCCACCATATATTTT
TRBD1 | TRBJ1-2 | TRBV19 | - | CASSLRDRVSSGGYTF | TGTGCCAGTAGTTTGCGGGACAGGGTATCATCAGGTGGCTACACCTTC
- | TRBJ1-2 | TRBV6-1 | - | CASSEVTDYGYTF | TGTGCCAGCAGTGAAGTTACGGACTATGGCTACACCTTC
TRBD2 | TRBJ2-3 | TRBV6-4 | - | CAGSDLAGGPDTQYF | TGTGCCGGCAGTGACCTAGCGGGAGGGCCAGATACGCAGTATTTT
- | TRBJ1-2 | TRBV3-1/TRBV3-2 | - | CASSLQTGRRGYTF | TGTGCCAGCAGCCTCCAAACAGGGCGAAGGGGCTACACCTTC
- | TRBJ2-3 | TRBV19 | - | CASSPAGNTQYF | TGTGCCAGTAGCCCCGCGGGGAATACGCAGTATTTT
TRBD1 | TRBJ2-3 | TRBV5-1 | once | CASSLTGADTQYF | TGCGCCAGCAGCTTAACAGGGGCAGATACGCAGTATTTT
TRBD1 | TRBJ1-1 | TRBV19 | - | CASSLTRQGPNTEAFF | TGTGCCAGTAGTCTGACTCGACAGGGACCTAACACTGAAGCTTTCTTT
TRBD1 | TRBJ1-1 | TRBV19 | - | CASSIRQGGTEAFF | TGTGCCAGTAGTATAAGGCAGGGGGGCACTGAAGCTTTCTTT
- | TRBJ1-2 | TRBV7-8 | - | CASSLTGSVYGYTF | TGTGCCAGCAGCTTAACAGGGTCAGTCTATGGCTACACCTTC
- | TRBJ1-1 | TRBV7-3 | - | CASSFSPQGNTEAFF | TGTGCCAGCAGCTTCTCTCCACAGGGTAACACTGAAGCTTTCTTT
- | TRBJ2-7 | TRBV28 | - | CASRRGSYEQYF | TGTGCCAGCAGGAGGGGGTCCTACGAGCAGTACTTC
TRBD1 | TRBJ2-1 | TRBV2 | - | CASRTGSYNEQFF | TGTGCCAGCAGGACAGGGTCCTACAATGAGCAGTTCTTC
- | TRBJ1-4 | TRBV19 | - | CASTQQARVEKLFF | TGTGCCAGTACCCAACAGGCCCGGGTTGAAAAACTGTTTTTT
- | TRBJ2-4 | TRBV19 | - | CASSIGGGQAAKNIQYF | TGTGCCAGTAGTATCGGCGGGGGACAGGCCGCCAAAAACATTCAGTACTTC
TRBD1 | TRBJ2-5 | TRBV3-1/TRBV3-2 | - | CASSRGTGGEETQYF | TGTGCCAGCAGCCGAGGTACAGGGGGCGAAGAGACCCAGTACTTC
- | TRBJ2-3 | TRBV7-2 | many | CASSRTGSSTDTQYF | TGTGCCAGCAGCCGGACTGGGTCCAGCACAGATACGCAGTATTTT
TRBD1 | TRBJ1-6 | TRBV5-5 | - | CASSPSGQGVHF | TGTGCCAGCAGCCCCTCGGGACAGGGTGTCCACTTT
- | TRBJ1-6 | TRBV14 | - | CASSQGQRYNSPLHF | TGTGCCAGCAGCCAAGGCCAGCGCTATAATTCACCCCTCCACTTT
- | TRBJ1-2 | TRBV6-5 | - | CASVDSYYGYTF | TGTGCCAGCGTGGACAGCTACTATGGCTACACCTTC
- | TRBJ1-3 | TRBV6-2/TRBV6-3 | - | CASSYAGVRSGNTIYF | TGTGCCAGCAGTTACGCCGGGGTTCGTTCTGGAAACACCATATATTTT
- | TRBJ2-3 | TRBV9 | - | CASSVGGPSTDTQYF | TGTGCCAGCAGCGTAGGCGGTCCTAGCACAGATACGCAGTATTTT
- | TRBJ2-1 | TRBV3-1/TRBV3-2 | once | CASSQEPTGQFF | TGTGCCAGCAGCCAAGAACCAACGGGGCAGTTCTTC
TRBD1 | TRBJ1-6 | TRBV2 | once | CASSGPDRAKRHF | TGTGCCAGCAGTGGGCCGGACAGGGCAAAACGGCACTTT
- | TRBJ2-1 | TRBV19 | - | CASSRDFSNEQFF | TGTGCCAGTAGTAGGGACTTTTCCAATGAGCAGTTCTTC
TRBD2 | TRBJ2-5 | TRBV24-1 | - | CATSDPGLAGGRGETQYF | TGTGCCACCAGTGACCCTGGACTAGCGGGGGGGAGGGGAGAGACCCAGTACTTC
TRBD1 | TRBJ2-1 | TRBV7-8 | - | CASSPRQGRRYNEQFF | TGTGCCAGCAGCCCCCGACAGGGGCGAAGATACAATGAGCAGTTCTTC
TRBD2 | TRBJ2-5 | TRBV3-1/TRBV3-2 | - | CASSQDKGTSGRVRQETQYF | TGTGCCAGCAGCCAAGATAAGGGGACTAGCGGGAGAGTCCGCCAAGAGACCCAGTACTTC
- | TRBJ1-3 | TRBV5-5 | - | CASSLPGAGNTIYF | TGTGCCAGCAGCTTGCCAGGGGCTGGAAACACCATATATTTT